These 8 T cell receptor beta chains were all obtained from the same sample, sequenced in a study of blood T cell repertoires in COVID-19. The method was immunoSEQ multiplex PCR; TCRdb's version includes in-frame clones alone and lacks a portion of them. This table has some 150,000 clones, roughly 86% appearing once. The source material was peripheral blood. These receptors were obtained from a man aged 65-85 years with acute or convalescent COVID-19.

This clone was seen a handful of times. CDR3 protein: CASIQRRAGELFF. CDR3 in DNA: TGTGCCAGCATCCAAAGGAGGGCCGGGGAGCTGTTTTTT. The chain couples TRBV12-3 or TRBV12-4 to TRBJ2-2, with D possibly being TRBD2 (6 bases). This CDR3 is 13 amino acids long. V was cut by 7 bases and J by 6 bases, with 12 bases left in between.

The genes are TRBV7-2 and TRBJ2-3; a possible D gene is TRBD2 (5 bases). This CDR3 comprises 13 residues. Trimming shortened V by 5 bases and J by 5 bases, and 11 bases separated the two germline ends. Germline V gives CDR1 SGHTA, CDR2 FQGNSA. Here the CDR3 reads CASSREREDTQYF. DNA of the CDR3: TGTGCCAGCAGCCGGGAAAGGGAAGATACGCAGTATTTT.

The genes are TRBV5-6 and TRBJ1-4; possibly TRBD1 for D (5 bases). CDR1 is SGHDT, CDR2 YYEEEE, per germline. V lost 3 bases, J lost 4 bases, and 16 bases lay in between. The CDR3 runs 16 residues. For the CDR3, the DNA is TGTGCCAGCAGCTGGGGACTCCCTGGCTATAATGAAAAACTGTTTTTT. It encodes CASSWGLPGYNEKLFF.

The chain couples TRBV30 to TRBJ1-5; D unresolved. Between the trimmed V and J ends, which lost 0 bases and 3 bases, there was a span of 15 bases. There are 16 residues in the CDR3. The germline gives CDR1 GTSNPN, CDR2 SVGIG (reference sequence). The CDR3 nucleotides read TGTGCCTGGAGTGTTAGGATGGAGGGTGCCAATCAGCCCCAGCATTTT. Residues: CAWSVRMEGANQPQHF.

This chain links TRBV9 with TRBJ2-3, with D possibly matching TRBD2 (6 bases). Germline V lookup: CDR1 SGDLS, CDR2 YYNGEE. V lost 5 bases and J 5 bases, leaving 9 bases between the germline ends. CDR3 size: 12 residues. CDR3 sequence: CASSRRGDTQYF. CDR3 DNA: TGTGCCAGCAGTAGGAGGGGAGATACGCAGTATTTT.

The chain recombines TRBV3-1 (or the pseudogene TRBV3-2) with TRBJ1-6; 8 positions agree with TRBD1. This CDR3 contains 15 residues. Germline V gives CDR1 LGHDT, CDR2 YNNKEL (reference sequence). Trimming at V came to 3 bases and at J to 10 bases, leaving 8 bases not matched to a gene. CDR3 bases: TGTGCCAGCAGCCACCTGGACAGGGTAGGCTCACCCCTCCACTTT. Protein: CASSHLDRVGSPLHF.

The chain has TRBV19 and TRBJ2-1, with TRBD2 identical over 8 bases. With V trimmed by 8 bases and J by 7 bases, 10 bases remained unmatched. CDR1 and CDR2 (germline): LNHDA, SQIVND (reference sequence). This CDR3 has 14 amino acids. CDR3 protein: CASAGTRKGNEQFF. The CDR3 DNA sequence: TGTGCCAGTGCCGGGACTAGAAAGGGGAATGAGCAGTTCTTC.

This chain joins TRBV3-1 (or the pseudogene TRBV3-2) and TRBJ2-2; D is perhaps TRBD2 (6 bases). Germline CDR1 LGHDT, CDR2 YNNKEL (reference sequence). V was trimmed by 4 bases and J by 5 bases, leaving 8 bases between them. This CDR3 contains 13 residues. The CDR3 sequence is CASSPSGTGELFF. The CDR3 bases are TGTGCCAGCAGCCCAAGCGGGACCGGGGAGCTGTTTTTT.